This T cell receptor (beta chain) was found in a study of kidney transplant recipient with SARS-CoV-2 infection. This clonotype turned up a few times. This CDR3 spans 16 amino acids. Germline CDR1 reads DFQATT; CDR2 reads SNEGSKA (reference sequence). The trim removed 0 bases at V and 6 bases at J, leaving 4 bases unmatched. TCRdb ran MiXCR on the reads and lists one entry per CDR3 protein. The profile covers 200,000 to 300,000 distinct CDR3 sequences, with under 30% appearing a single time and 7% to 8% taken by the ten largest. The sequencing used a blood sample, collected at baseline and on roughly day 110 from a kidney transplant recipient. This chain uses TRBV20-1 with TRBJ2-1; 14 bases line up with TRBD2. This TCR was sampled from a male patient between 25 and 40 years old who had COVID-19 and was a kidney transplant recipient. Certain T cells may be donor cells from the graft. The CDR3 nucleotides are TGCAGTGCTAGAGACCTGACTAGCGGGGGGGCCAATGAGCAGTTCTTC. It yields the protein CSARDLTSGGANEQFF.